The clone carrying this TCR beta chain was picked up a small number of times. During its preparation, the TCRbeta library received unique molecular identifiers. TCRdb fed the PCR reads into MiXCR, producing one record per CDR3 protein. This table has 250,000 to 400,000 distinct CDR3 sequences, 23% appearing once. The source of the sample is a study of T-cell reconstitution after alpha-beta-depleted transplantation in children. The CDR3 contains 11 residues. Deletions cut 6 bases from V and 5 bases from J, with 10 bases between. The V gene's germline CDR1 is DFQATT and CDR2 SNEGSKA (reference sequence).

V is TRBV20-1 and J is TRBJ2-5, with D maybe TRBD2 (5 bases). This receptor was identified in a male patient younger than 18 who had a stem cell transplant for acute lymphoblastic leukemia, so the T cells may come from the graft donor. The sample in question was PBMCs, mostly from graft donor cells, obtained 180 days after TCRalphabeta/CD19-depleted stem cell transplant. Here the CDR3 DNA reads TGCAGTGCCGCCTGGAGGGAGACCCAGTACTTC. Translating gives CSAAWRETQYF.